This T cell receptor beta chain appears in the sequencing data of a study of cytomegalovirus exposure and HLA in healthy donors. Germline values: CDR1 SGHAT, CDR2 FQDESV (reference sequence). The CDR3 loop spans 17 amino acids. Germline trimming cut 2 bases from V and 3 bases from J; bases unmatched to any gene: 7. The primer mix had 60 Vbeta and 13 Jbeta primers. Profiled with immunoSEQ multiplex PCR; TCRdb holds only in-frame clones, not every one. This table has approximately 140,000 clones, under 80% appearing once. Input material: PBMCs. This clonotype was sampled from a woman between 45 and 65 years old in good health and CMV-seropositive. The chain couples TRBV11-1 to TRBJ2-5; the match to TRBD1 covers 12 bases. CDR3 nucleotides: TGTGCCAGCAGCTTAAGTGGGACAGGGGGCGGTGAAGAGACCCAGTACTTC. It is translated as CASSLSGTGGGEETQYF.